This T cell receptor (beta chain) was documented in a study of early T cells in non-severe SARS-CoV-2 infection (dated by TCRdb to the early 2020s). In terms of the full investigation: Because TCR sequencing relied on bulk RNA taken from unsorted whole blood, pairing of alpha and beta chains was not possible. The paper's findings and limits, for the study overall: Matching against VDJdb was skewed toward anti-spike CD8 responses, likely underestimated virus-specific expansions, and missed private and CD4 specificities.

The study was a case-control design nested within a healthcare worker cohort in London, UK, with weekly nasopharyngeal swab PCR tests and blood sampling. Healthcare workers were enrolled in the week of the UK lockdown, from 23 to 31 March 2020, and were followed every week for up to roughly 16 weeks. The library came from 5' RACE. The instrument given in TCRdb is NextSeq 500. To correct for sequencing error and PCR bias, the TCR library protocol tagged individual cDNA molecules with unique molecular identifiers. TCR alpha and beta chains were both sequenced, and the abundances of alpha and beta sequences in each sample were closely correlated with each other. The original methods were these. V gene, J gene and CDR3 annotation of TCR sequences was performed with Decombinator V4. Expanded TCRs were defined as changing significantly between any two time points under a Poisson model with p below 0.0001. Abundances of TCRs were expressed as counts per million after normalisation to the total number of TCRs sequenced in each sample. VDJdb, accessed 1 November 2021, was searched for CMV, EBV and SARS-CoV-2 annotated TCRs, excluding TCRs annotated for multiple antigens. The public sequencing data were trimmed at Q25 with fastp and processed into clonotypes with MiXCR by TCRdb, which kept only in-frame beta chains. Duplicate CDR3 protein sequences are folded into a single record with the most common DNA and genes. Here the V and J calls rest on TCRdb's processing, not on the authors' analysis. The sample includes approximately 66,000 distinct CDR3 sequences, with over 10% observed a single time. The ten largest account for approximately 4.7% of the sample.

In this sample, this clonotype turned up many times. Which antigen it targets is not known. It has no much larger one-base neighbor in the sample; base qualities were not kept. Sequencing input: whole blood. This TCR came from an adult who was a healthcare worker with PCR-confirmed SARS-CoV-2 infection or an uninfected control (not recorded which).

The nucleotides read TGTGCCAGCTCACCGACCTCGGACAATGAGCAGTTCTTC. Its translation reads: CASSPTSDNEQFF. The chain is assembled from TRBV18 and TRBJ2-1, with the D segment identity uncertain. CDR1 and CDR2 (KGHSH, LQKENI) derive from the germline V gene. The CDR3, cysteine through phenylalanine, is 13 amino acids long. Of all the DNA, just the CDR3 is kept, 39 bases in frame from base 1. V is shortened by 3 bases, J by 5 bases, and the region joining them spans 8 bases.